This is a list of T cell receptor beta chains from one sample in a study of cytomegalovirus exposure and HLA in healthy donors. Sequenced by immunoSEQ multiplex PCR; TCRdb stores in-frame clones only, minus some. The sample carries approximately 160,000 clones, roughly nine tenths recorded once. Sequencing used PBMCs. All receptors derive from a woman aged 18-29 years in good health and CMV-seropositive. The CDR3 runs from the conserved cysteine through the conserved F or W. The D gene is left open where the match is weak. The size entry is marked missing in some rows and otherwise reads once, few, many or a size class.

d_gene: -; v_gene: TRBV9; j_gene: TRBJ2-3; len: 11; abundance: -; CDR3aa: CASSPGNTQYF; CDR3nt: TGTGCCAGCAGCCCCGGGAATACGCAGTATTTT
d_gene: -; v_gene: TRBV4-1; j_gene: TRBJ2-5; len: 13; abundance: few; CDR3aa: CASSQLFQETQYF; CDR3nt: TGCGCCAGCAGCCAACTTTTCCAGGAGACCCAGTACTTC
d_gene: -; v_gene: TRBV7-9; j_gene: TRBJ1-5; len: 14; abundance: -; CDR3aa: CASSPTGSNQPQHF; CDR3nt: TGTGCCAGCAGCCCGACAGGAAGCAATCAGCCCCAGCATTTT
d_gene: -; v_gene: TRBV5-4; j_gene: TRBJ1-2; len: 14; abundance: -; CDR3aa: CASSSRMASYGYTF; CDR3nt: TGTGCCAGCAGCTCTAGGATGGCTTCCTATGGCTACACCTTC
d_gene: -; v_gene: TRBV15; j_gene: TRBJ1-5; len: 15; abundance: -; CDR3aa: CATSRDGQPNQPQHF; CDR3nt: TGTGCCACCAGCAGAGATGGGCAGCCCAATCAGCCCCAGCATTTT
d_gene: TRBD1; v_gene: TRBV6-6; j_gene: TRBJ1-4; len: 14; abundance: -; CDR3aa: CASSSSTQGSKLFF; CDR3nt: TGTGCCAGCAGTTCCAGCACACAGGGGTCGAAACTGTTTTTT
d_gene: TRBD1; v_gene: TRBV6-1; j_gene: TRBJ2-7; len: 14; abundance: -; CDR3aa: CASDLTGDGYEQYF; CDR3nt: TGTGCCAGCGACTTAACAGGGGACGGCTACGAGCAGTACTTC
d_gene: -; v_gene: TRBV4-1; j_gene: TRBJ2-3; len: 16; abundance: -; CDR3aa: CASSQDWGLVADTQYF; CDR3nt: TGCGCCAGCAGCCAAGATTGGGGACTCGTGGCAGATACGCAGTATTTT
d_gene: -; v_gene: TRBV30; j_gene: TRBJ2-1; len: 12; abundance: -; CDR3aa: CAWSPPRNEQFF; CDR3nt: TGTGCCTGGAGTCCCCCGAGAAATGAGCAGTTCTTC
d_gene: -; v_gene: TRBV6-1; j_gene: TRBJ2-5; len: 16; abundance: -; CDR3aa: CASSESHHGVQETQYF; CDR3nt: TGTGCCAGCAGTGAATCTCATCACGGAGTGCAAGAGACCCAGTACTTC
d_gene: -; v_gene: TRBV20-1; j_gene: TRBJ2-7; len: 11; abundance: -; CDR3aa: CSARDLNEQYF; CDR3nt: TGCAGTGCTAGAGATCTTAACGAGCAGTACTTC
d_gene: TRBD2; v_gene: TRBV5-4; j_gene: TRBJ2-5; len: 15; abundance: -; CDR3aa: CASSFRTSGGETQYF; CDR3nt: TGTGCCAGCAGCTTTCGGACTAGCGGAGGGGAGACCCAGTACTTC
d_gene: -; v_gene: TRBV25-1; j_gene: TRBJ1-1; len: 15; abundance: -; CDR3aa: CASSEPEGANTEAFF; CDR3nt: TGTGCCAGCAGTGAGCCGGAGGGTGCGAACACTGAAGCTTTCTTT
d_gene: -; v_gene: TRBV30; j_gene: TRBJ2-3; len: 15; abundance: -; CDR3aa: CACLTDWGGTDTQYF; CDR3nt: TGTGCCTGCCTTACCGACTGGGGAGGAACAGATACGCAGTATTTT
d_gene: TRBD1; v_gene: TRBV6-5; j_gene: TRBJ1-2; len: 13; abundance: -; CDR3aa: CASSYDRGYGYTF; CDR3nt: TGTGCCAGCAGTTACGACAGGGGCTATGGCTACACCTTC
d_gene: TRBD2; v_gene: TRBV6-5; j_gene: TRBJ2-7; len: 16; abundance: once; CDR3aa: CASSYLAGGNSYEQYF; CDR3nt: TGTGCCAGCAGTTACTTGGCGGGAGGGAACTCCTACGAGCAGTACTTC
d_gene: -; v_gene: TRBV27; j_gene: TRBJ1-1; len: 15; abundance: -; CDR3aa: CANSAGKKGVTEAFF; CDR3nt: TGTGCCAATTCAGCAGGGAAAAAAGGGGTGACTGAAGCTTTCTTT
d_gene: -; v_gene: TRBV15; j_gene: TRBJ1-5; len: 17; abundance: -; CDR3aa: CATSRDLGAGSNQPQHF; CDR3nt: TGTGCCACCAGCAGAGATCTTGGGGCAGGAAGCAATCAGCCCCAGCATTTT
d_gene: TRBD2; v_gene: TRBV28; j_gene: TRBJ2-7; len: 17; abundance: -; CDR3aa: CASSLGLAGGTNYEQYF; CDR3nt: TGTGCCAGCAGCCTCGGACTAGCGGGAGGAACCAACTACGAGCAGTACTTC
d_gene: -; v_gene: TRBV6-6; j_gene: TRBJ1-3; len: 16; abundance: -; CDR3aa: CATCLTGAPSGNTIYF; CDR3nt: TGTGCCACCTGTCTGACAGGTGCGCCGTCTGGAAACACCATATATTTT
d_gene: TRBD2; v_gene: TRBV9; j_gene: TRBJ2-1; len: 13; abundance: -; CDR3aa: CASSVVGGRAAVF; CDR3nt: TGTGCCAGCAGCGTCGTCGGCGGGAGGGCTGCGGTCTTC
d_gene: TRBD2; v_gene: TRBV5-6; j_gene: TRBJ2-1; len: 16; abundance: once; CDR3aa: CASSFLYREAVDEQFF; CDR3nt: TGTGCCAGCAGCTTCCTCTACCGGGAGGCCGTCGATGAGCAGTTCTTC
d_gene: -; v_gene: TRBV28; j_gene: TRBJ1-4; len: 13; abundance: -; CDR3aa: CASSLGRTEKLFF; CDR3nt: TGTGCCAGCAGTTTGGGGAGGACCGAAAAACTGTTTTTT
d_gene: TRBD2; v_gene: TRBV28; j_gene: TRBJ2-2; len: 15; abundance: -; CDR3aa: CASRQTSGGTGELFF; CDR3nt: TGTGCCAGCAGGCAGACTAGCGGGGGCACCGGGGAGCTGTTTTTT
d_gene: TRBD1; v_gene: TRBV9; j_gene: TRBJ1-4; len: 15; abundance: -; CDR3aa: CASSVARQGFEKLFF; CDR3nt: TGTGCCAGCAGCGTAGCTAGACAGGGTTTTGAAAAACTGTTTTTT
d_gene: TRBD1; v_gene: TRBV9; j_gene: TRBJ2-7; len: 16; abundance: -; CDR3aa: CASSVGGQGTEYEQYF; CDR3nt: TGTGCCAGCAGCGTAGGGGGACAGGGCACGGAATACGAGCAGTACTTC
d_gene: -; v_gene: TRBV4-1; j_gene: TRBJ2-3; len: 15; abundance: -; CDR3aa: CASSQDRVSTDTQYF; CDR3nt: TGCGCCAGCAGCCAAGACAGGGTTAGCACAGATACGCAGTATTTT
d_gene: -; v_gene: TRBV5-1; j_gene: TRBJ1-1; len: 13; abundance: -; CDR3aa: CASRNRENTEAFF; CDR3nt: TGCGCCAGCAGGAACAGGGAGAACACTGAAGCTTTCTTT
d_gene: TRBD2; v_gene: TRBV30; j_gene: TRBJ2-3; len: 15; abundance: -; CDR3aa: CAWSLGGASTDTQYF; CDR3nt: TGTGCCTGGTCCCTGGGAGGGGCTAGCACAGATACGCAGTATTTT
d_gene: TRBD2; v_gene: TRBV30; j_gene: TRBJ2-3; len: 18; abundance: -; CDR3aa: CAWSVLGTSGGLRDTQYF; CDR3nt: TGTGCCTGGAGTGTACTTGGGACTAGCGGGGGGTTGCGGGATACGCAGTATTTT
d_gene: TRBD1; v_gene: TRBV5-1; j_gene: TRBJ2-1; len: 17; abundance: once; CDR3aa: CASSPTGAASSYNEQFF; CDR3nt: TGCGCCAGCAGCCCGACAGGGGCCGCAAGCTCCTACAATGAGCAGTTCTTC
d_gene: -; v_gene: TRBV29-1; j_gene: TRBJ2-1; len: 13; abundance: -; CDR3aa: CSVDRGGGNEQFF; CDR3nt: TGCAGCGTTGACCGGGGAGGGGGCAATGAGCAGTTCTTC
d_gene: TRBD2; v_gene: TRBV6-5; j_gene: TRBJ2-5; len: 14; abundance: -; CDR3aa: CASSGAGGHGTQYF; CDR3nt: TGTGCCAGCAGCGGGGCGGGAGGACATGGGACCCAGTACTTC
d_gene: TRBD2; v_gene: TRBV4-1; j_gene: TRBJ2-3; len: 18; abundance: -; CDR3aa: CASSQARTLAGVTDTQYF; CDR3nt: TGCGCCAGCAGCCAGGCTAGAACACTAGCGGGGGTCACAGATACGCAGTATTTT
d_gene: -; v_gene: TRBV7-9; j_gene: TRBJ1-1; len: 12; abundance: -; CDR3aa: CASSRALSLAFF; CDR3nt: TGTGCCAGCAGCCGAGCCCTGTCCCTCGCTTTCTTT
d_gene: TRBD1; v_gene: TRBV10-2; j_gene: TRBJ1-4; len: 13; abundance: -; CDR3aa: CATGTADNEKLFF; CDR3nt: TGCGCCACAGGGACAGCCGATAATGAAAAACTGTTTTTT
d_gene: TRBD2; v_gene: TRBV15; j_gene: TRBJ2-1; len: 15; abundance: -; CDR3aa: CATSRGGGDSNEQFF; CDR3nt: TGTGCCACCAGCAGAGGGGGGGGAGACAGCAATGAGCAGTTCTTC
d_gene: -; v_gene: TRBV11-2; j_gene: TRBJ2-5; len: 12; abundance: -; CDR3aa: CASSLAGETQYF; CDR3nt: TGTGCCAGCAGCCTCGCGGGGGAGACCCAGTACTTC
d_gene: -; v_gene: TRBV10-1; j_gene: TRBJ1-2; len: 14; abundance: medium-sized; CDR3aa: CASSEWTGNYGYTF; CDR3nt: TGCGCCAGCAGTGAGTGGACTGGTAACTATGGCTACACCTTC
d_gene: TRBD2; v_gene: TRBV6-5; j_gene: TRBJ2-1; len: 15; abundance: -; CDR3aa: CASSYGSGINNEQFF; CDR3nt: TGTGCCAGCAGTTACGGGAGCGGGATCAACAATGAGCAGTTCTTC
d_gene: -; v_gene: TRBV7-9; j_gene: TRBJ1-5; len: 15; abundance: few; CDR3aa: CASSLAGSSNQPQHF; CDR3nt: TGTGCCAGCAGCTTAGCCGGGTCCAGCAATCAGCCCCAGCATTTT
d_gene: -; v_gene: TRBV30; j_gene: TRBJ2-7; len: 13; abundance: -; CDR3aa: CAWRGIAPGEQYF; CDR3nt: TGTGCCTGGCGGGGGATCGCCCCGGGGGAGCAGTACTTC